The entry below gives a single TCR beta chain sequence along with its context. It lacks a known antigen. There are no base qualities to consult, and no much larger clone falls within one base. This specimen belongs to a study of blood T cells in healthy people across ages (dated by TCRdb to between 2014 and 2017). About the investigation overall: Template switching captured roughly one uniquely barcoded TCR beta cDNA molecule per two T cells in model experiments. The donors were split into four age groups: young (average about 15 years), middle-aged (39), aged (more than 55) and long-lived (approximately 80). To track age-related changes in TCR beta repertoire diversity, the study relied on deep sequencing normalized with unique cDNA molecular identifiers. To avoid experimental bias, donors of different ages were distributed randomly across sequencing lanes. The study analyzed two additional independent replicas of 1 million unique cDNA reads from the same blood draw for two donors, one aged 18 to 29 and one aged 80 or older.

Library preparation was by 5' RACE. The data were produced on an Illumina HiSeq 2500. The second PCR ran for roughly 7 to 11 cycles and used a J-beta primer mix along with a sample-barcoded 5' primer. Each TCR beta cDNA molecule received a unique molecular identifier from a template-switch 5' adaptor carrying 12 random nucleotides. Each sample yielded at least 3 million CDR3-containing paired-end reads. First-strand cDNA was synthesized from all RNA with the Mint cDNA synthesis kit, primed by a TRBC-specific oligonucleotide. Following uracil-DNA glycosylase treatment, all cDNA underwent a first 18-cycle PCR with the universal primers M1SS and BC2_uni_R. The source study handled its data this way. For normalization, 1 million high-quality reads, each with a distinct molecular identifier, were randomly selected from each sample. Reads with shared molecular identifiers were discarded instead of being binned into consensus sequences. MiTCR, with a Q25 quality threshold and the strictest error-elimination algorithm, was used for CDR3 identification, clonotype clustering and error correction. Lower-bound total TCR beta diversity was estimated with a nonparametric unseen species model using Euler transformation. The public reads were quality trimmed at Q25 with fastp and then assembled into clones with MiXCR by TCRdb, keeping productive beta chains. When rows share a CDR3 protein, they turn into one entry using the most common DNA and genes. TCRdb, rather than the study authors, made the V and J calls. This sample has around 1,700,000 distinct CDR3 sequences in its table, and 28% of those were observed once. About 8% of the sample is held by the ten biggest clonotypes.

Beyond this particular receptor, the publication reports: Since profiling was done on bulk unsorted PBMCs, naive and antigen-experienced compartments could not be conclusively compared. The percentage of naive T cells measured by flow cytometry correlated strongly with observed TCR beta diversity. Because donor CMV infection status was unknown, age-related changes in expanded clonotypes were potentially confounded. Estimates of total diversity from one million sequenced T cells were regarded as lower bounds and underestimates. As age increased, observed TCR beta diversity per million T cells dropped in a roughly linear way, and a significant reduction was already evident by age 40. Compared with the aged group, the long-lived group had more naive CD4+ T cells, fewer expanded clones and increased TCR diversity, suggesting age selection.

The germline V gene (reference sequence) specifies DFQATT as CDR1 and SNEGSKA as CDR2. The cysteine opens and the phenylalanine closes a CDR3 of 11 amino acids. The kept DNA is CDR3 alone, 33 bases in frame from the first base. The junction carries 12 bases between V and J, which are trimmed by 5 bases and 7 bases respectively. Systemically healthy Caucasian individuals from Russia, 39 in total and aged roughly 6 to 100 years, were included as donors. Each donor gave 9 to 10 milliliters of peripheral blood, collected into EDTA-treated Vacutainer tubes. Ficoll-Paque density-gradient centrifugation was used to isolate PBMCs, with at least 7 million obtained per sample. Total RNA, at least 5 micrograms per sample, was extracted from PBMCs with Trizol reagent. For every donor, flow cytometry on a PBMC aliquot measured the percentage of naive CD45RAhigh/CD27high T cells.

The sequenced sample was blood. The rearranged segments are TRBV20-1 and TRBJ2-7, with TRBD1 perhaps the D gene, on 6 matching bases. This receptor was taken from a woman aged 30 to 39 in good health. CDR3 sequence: CSARGDNEQYF. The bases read TGCAGTGCTCGTGGGGACAATGAGCAGTACTTC.